This TCR beta chain comes out of a study of blood T cell repertoires in COVID-19 (dated by TCRdb to the early 2020s). Context from the whole study: The collaborator samples originated in the United States, Italy and Spain and spanned the acute and convalescent phases of COVID-19. The samples were drawn from the first 160 participants of the ongoing ImmuneRACE study and from 1,254 subjects provided by 6 global collaborators. Nearly every sample came with metadata listing a de-identified subject ID, COVID-19 status, age in years and sex. The repertoires were made available in a free public database intended to serve as a resource for research on the immune response to SARS-CoV-2. Subjects who had been exposed to COVID-19, were actively infected with it, or had recovered from it provided the deeply sampled blood TCRbeta repertoires that made up the dataset. The material from the prospective study consisted of cDNA or gDNA derived from T cells, B-cell-depleted T cells, or PBMCs. Where available, HLA class I and class II types were taken from metadata supplied by the sample provider and were not determined by assay-based typing. What the study reported, not specific to this receptor: Clinical and demographic metadata were provided uncurated, with the amount varying by source and participant.

This clone showed up just once. It lacks a known antigen. Base-call qualities are not available, and no considerably larger clone is one nucleotide away. In the prospective study, participants were about 18 to 100 years old, resided in fewer than 25 geographic areas of the United States, and were enrolled through a virtual design. In the prospective study, participants were assigned to cohorts based on the clinical history participants reported in a screening survey and a study questionnaire. Exposed participants were defined as having been in contact with someone with a PCR-confirmed or clinician-diagnosed COVID-19 case within 2 weeks of study entry. Each participant in the prospective study had whole blood, serum and a nasopharyngeal or oropharyngeal swab collected by mobile phlebotomists. Over an approximately 2-month period, participants in the prospective study had the option of providing additional blood draws and questionnaires. Before DNA extraction, blood samples from the prospective study were shipped at room temperature or frozen.

TCRbeta CDR3 regions were amplified from genomic DNA using the immunoSEQ Assay, a bias-controlled multiplex PCR. The study's own analysis went as follows. Nucleated cell counts per sample were estimated from amplification of reference gene primers within the assay. To quantify the absolute abundance of each unique TCRbeta CDR3 rearrangement, sequence reads were collapsed and filtered. Productive Simpson clonality was computed per sample as the square root of Simpson's diversity index over productive rearrangements. TCRdb retrieved this table from immuneACCESS and kept in-frame rearrangements only. Not all clones are present; in checked studies, unresolved V genes account for under half, and no reason is known for the remainder. For V, J and clone size, that table is used; D and trimming come from the DNA. Within this sample are approximately 190,000 clones, with 84% of them counted one time only. The top ten constitute about 3.3% of the sample.

V loses 1 base of germline sequence and J loses 5 bases, and the interval between the two ends is 14 bases. According to the germline V gene, CDR1 reads SGHTA and CDR2 reads FQGNSA. From the cysteine through the phenylalanine, the CDR3 covers 15 amino acids. Solely the CDR3 DNA is kept, with 45 bases framed from the first base. The sample comprised PBMCs or T cells enriched from blood (not recorded which). This sequence was found in a woman aged 25 to 39 who had been exposed to COVID-19. Recombination connected TRBV7-2 to TRBJ1-1; a tentative D call is TRBD1 (5 bases match). The CDR3 protein sequence reads: CASSLVPGSLTEAFF. The sequence in DNA is TGTGCCAGCAGCTTAGTTCCAGGGTCTTTGACTGAAGCTTTCTTT.